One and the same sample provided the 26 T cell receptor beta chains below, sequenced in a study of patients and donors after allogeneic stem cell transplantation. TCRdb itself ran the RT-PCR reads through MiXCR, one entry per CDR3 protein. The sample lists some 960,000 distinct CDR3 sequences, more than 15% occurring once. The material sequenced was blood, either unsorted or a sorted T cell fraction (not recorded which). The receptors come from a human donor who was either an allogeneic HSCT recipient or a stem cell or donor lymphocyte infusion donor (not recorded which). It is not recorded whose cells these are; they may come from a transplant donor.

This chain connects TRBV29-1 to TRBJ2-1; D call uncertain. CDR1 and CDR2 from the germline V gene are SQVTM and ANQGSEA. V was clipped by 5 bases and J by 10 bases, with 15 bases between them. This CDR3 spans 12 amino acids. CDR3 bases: TGCAGCGTTCGTGTCATTAGTAGCGAGCAGTTCTTC. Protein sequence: CSVRVISSEQFF.

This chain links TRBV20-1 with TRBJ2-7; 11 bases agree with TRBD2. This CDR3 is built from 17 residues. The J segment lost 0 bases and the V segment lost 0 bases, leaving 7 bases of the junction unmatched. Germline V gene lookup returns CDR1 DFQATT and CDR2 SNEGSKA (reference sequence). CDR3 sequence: CSARDTGLAVSSYEQYF. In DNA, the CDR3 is TGCAGTGCTAGAGACACGGGACTAGCGGTGAGCTCCTACGAGCAGTACTTC.

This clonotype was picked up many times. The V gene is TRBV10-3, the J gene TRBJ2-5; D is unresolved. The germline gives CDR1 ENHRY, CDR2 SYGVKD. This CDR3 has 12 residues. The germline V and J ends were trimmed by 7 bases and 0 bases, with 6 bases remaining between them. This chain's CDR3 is CAIKGYQETQYF. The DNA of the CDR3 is TGTGCCATCAAGGGATACCAAGAGACCCAGTACTTC.

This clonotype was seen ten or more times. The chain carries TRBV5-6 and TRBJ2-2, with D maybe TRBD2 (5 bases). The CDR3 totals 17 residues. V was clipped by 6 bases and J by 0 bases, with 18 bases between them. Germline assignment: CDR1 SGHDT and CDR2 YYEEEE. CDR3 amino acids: CASILFYDYANTGELFF. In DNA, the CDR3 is TGTGCCAGCATCCTCTTCTACGACTATGCGAACACCGGGGAGCTGTTTTTT.

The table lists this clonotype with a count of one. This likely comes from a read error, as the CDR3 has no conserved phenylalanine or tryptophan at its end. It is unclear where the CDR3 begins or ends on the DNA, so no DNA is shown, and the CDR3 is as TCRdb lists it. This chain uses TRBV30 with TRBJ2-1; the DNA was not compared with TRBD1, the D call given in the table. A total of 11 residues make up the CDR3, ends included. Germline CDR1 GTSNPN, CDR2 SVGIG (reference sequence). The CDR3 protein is CAWGGPGPLFP.

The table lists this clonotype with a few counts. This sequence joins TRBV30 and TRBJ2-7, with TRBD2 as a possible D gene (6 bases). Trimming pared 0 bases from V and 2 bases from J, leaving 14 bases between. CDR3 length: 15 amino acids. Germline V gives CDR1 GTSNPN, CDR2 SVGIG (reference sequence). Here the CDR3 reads CAWSVQVGGAYEQYF. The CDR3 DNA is TGTGCCTGGAGTGTACAGGTCGGGGGAGCCTACGAGCAGTACTTC.

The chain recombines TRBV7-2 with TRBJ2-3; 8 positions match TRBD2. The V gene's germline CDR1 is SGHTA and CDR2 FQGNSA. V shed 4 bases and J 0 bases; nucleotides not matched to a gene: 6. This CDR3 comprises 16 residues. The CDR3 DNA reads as TGTGCCAGCAGCTCCCCGGGGGGGCGAAGCACAGATACGCAGTATTTT. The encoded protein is CASSSPGGRSTDTQYF.

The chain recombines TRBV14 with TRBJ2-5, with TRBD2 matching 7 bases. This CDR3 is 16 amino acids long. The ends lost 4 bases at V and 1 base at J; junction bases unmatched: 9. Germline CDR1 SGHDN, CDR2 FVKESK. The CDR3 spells CASSLGMGGAQETQYF. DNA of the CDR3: TGTGCCAGCAGCCTAGGCATGGGAGGGGCCCAAGAGACCCAGTACTTC.

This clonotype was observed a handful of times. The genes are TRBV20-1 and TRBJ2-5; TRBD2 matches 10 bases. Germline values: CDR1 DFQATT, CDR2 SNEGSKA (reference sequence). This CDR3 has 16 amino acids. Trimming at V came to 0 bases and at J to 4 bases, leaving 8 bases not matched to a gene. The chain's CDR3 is CSARDLTSGDPETQYF. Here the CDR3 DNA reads TGCAGTGCTAGAGATCTTACTAGCGGGGACCCAGAGACCCAGTACTTC.

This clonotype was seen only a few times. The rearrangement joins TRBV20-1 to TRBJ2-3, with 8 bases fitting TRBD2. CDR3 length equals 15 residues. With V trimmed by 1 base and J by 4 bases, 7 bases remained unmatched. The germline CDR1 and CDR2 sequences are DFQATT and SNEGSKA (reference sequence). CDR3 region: CSARVLAGPSDTQYF. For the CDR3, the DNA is TGCAGTGCTAGAGTATTAGCGGGGCCCTCAGATACGCAGTATTTT.

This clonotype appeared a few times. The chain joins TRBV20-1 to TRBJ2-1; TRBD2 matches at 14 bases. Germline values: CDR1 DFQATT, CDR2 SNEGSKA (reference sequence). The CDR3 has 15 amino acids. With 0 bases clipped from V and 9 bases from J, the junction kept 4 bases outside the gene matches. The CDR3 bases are TGCAGTGCTAGAGATGGGACTAGCGGGGGCCCTGAGCAGTTCTTC. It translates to CSARDGTSGGPEQFF.

The CDR3 region has the DNA TGTGCCAGCAGCGACCGTTTAGAAGCGGGCCACTACGAGCAGTACTTC. This codes for CASSDRLEAGHYEQYF. The V gene is TRBV9, the J gene TRBJ2-7; possibly TRBD2 for D (6 bases). CDR1 is SGDLS and CDR2 is YYNGEE in the germline V gene. This CDR3 is 16 amino acids long. The V end lost 3 bases, the J end lost 3 bases, and 19 bases lay between the germline ends.

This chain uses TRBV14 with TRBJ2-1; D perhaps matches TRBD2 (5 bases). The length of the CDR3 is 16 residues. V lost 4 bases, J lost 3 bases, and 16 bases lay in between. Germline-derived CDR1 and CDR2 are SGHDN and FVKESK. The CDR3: CASSPRAATVYNEQFF. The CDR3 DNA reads TGTGCCAGCAGCCCGAGGGCAGCGACTGTCTACAATGAGCAGTTCTTC.

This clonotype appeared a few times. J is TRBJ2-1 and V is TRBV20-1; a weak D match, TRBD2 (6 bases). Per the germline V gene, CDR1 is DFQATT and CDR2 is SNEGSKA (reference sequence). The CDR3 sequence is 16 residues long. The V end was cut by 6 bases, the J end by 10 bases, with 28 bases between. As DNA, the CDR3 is TGCAGTGCCAGAAGAGGATCTAGCGACCCTTGGGGCGAGCAGTTCTTC. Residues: CSARRGSSDPWGEQFF.

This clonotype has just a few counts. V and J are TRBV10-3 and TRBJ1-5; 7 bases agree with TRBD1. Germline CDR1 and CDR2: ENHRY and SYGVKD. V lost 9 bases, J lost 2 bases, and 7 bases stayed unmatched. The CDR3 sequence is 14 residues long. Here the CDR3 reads CAISDRFGNQPQHF. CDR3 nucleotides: TGTGCCATATCGGACAGGTTTGGCAATCAGCCCCAGCATTTT.

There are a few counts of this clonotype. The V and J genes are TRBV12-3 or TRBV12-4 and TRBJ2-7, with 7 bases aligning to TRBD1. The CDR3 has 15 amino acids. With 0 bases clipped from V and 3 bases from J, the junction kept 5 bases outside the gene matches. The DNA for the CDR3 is TGTGCCAGCAGTTTAGCGGGACAGACATACTACGAGCAGTACTTC. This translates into CASSLAGQTYYEQYF.

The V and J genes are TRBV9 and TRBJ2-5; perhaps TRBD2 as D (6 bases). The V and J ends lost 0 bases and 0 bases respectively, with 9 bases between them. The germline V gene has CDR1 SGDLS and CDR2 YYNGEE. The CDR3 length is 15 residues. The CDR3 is CASSVGAGYQETQYF. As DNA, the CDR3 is TGTGCCAGCAGCGTAGGGGCGGGATACCAAGAGACCCAGTACTTC.

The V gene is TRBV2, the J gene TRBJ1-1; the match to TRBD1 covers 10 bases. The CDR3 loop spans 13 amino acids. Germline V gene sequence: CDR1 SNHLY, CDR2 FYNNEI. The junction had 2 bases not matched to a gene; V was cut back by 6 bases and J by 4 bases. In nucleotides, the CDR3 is TGTGCCAGCAGCGGGACAGGGGTCACTGAAGCTTTCTTT. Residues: CASSGTGVTEAFF.

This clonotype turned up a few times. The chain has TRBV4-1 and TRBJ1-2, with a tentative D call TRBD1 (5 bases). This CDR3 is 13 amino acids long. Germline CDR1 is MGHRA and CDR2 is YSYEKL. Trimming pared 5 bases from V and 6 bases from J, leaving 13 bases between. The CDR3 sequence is CASSGQGNHGYTF. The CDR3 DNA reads TGCGCCAGCAGCGGCCAGGGTAATCATGGCTACACCTTC.

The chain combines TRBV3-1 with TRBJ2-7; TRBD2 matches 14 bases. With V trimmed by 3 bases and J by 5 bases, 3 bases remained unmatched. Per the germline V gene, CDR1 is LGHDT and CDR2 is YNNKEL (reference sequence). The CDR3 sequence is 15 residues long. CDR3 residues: CASSHGTSGSDEQYF. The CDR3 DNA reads TGTGCCAGCAGCCACGGGACTAGCGGGAGTGACGAGCAGTACTTC.

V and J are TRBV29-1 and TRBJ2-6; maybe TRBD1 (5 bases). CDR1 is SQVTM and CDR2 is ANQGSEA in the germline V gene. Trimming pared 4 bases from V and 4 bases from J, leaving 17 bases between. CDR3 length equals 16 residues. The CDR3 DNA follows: TGCAGCGTTGGGCTCATAAGGGGATCCGGGGCCAACGTCCTGACTTTC. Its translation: CSVGLIRGSGANVLTF.

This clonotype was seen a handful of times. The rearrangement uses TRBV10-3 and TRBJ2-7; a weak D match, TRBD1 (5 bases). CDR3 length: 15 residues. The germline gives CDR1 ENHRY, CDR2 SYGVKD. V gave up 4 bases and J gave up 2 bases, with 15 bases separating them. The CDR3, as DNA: TGTGCCATCAGTGTATCCAAGGGGCGCGCCTACGAGCAGTACTTC. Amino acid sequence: CAISVSKGRAYEQYF.

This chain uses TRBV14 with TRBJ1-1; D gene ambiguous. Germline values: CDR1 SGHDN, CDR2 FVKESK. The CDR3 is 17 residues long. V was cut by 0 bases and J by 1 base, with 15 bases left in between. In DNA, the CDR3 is TGTGCCAGCAGCCAAGATCGTGTAGGGTTAACGAACACTGAAGCTTTCTTT. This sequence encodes CASSQDRVGLTNTEAFF.

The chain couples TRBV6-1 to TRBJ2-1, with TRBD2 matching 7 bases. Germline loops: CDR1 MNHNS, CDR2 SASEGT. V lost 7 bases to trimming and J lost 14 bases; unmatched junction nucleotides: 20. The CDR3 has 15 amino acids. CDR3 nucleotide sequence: TGTGCCAGCAATCCACGCGGGGGACCCCTCTCTGCCGAGTTCTTC. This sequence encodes CASNPRGGPLSAEFF.

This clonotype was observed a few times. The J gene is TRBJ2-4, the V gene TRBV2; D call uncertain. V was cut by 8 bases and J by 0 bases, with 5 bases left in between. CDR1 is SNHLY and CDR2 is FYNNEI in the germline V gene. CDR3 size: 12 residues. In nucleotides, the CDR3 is TGTGCCAGCGTTCTAGCCAAAAACATTCAGTACTTC. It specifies CASVLAKNIQYF.

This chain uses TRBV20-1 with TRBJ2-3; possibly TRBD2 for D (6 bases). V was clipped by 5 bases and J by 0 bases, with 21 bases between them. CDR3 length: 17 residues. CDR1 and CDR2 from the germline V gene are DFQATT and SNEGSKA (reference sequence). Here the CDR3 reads CSAWPGLLSSSTDTQYF. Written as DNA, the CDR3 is TGCAGTGCTTGGCCGGGACTTCTCAGTTCTAGCACAGATACGCAGTATTTT.